The clone carrying this T cell receptor (beta chain) was seen once. The CDR3 extends over 15 amino acids. Trimming took 3 bases from V and 7 from J; bases not matched to a gene: 7. Germline assignment: CDR1 LNHDA and CDR2 SQIVND (reference sequence). This sample was included in a study of blood T cell repertoires in COVID-19. Study overall: PBMCs, B-cell-depleted T cells, or T cells were the source of the cDNA or gDNA that made up the material.

Per the original methods: Reference gene primer amplification in the assay estimated nucleated cell counts. Profiled with immunoSEQ multiplex PCR; TCRdb holds only in-frame clones, not every one. V, J and clone size reflect that table, while D and trimming were determined from the DNA. Here the sample spans 150,000 or so clones, roughly 80% being singletons. The clonotype was recovered from a woman aged 55-69 years with acute or convalescent COVID-19. The specimen was peripheral blood. V usage is TRBV19 and J usage is TRBJ2-3; 10 bases agree with TRBD2. CDR3 protein: CASSMGSGGAYTQYF. The CDR3 DNA reads as TGTGCCAGTAGTATGGGGAGCGGGGGGGCTTATACGCAGTATTTT. The full variable domain, in which reference TRBV19 and TRBJ2-3 provide the parts outside the CDR3, is DGGITQSPKYLFRKEGQNVTLSCEQNLNHDAMYWYRQDPGQGLRLIYYSQIVNDFQKGDIAEGYSVSREKKESFPLTVTSAQKNPTAFYLCASSMGSGGAYTQYFGPGTRLTVL.